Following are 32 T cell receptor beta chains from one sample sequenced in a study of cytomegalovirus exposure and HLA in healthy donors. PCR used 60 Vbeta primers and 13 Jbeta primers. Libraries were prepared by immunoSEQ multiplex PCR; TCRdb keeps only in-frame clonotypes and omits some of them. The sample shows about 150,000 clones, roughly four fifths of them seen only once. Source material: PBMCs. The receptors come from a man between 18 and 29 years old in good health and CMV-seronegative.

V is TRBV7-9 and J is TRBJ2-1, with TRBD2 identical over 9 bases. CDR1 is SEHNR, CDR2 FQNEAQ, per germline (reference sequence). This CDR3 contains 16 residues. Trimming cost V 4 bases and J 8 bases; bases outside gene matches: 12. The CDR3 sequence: CASSSPGGRAWYEQFF. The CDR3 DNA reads TGTGCCAGCAGCTCCCCCGGCGGGAGGGCCTGGTATGAGCAGTTCTTC.

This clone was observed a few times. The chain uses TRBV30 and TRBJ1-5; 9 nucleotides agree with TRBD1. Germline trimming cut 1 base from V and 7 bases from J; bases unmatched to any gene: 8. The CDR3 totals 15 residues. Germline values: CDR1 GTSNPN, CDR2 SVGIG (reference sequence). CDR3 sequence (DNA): TGTGCCTGGAGTGACCCACAGGGGGCCAGGCAGCCCCAGCATTTT. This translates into CAWSDPQGARQPQHF.

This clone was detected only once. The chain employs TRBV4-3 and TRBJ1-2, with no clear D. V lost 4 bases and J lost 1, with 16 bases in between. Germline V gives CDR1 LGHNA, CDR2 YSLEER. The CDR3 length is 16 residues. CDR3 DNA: TGCGCCAGCAGCCCCGAGCCCAACCCCAATAACTATGGCTACACCTTC. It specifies CASSPEPNPNNYGYTF.

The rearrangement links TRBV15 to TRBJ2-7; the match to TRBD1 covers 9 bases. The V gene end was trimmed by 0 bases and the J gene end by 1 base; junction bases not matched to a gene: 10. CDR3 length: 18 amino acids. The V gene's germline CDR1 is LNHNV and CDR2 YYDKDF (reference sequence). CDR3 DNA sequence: TGTGCCACCAGCAGAGATGGACAGGGGACCACGTTTTCCTACGAGCAGTACTTC. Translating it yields CATSRDGQGTTFSYEQYF. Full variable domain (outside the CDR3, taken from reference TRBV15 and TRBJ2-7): DAMVIQNPRYQVTQFGKPVTLSCSQTLNHNVMYWYQQKSSQAPKLLFHYYDKDFNNEADTPDNFQSRRPNTSFCFLDIRSPGLGDTAMYLCATSRDGQGTTFSYEQYFGPGTRLTVT.

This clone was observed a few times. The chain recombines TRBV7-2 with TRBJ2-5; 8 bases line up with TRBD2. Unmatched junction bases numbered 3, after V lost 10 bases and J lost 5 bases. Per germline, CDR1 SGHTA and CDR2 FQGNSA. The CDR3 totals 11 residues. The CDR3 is CATAGVETQYF. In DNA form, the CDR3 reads TGTGCCACAGCGGGAGTCGAGACCCAGTACTTC. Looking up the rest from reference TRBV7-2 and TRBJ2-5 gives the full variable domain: GAGVSQSPSNKVTEKGKDVELRCDPISGHTALYWYRQSLGQGLEFLIYFQGNSAPDKSGLPSDRFSAERTGGSVSTLTIQRTQQEDSAVYLCATAGVETQYFGPGTRLLVL.

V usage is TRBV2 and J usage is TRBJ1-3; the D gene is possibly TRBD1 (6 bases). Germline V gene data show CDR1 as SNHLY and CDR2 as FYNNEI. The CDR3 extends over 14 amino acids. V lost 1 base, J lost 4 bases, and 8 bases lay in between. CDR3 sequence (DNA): TGTGCCAGCAGTGAAGGGGGGCACGGAAACACCATATATTTT. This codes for CASSEGGHGNTIYF.

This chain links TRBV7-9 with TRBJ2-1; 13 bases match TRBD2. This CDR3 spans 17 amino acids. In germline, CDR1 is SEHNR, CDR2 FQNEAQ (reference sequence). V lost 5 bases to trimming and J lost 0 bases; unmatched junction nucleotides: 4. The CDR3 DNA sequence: TGTGCCAGCAGCCCACGGACTAGCGGGGGCTCCTACAATGAGCAGTTCTTC. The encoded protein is CASSPRTSGGSYNEQFF. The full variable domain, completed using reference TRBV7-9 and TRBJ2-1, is DTGVSQNPRHKITKRGQNVTFRCDPISEHNRLYWYRQTLGQGPEFLTYFQNEAQLEKSRLLSDRFSAERPKGSFSTLEIQRTEQGDSAMYLCASSPRTSGGSYNEQFFGPGTRLTVL.

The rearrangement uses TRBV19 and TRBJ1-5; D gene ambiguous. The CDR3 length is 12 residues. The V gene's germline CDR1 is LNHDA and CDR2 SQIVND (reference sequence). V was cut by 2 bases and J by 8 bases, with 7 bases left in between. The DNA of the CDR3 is TGTGCCAGTAGTATAAGACTGGAGCCCCAGCATTTT. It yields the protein CASSIRLEPQHF.

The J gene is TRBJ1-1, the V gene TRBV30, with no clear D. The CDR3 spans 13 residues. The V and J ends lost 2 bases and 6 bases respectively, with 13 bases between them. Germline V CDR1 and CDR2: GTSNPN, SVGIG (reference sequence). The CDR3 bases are TGTGCCTGGAGTCTCCTAGAGCGCGCTGAAGCTTTCTTT. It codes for CAWSLLERAEAFF.

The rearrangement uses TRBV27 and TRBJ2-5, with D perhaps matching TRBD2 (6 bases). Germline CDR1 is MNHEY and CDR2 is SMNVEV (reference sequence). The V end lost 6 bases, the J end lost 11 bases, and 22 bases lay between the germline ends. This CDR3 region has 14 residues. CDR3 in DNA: TGTGCCAGCAGCGCCGGGACCCCCGGGGGAAAGCAGTACTTC. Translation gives CASSAGTPGGKQYF.

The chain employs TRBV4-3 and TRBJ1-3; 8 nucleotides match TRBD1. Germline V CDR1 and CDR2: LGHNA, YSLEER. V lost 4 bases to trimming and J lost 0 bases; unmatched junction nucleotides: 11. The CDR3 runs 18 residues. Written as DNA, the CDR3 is TGCGCCAGCAGCCCTGGCGCGGACAGGGCGTTCTCTGGAAACACCATATATTTT. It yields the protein CASSPGADRAFSGNTIYF.

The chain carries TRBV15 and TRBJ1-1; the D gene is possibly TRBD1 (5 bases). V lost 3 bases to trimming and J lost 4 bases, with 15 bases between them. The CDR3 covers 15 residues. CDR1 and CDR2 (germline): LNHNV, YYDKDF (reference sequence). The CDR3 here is CATSRDQEGFTEAFF. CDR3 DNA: TGTGCCACCAGCAGGGACCAGGAGGGGTTCACTGAAGCTTTCTTT.

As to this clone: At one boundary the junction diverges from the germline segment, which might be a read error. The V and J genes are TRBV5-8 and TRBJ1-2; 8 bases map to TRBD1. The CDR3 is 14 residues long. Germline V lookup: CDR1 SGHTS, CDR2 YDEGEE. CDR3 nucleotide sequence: TGTGCCAGCAGCTTGTGGGACAGGTGGAATGGCTGCACCTTC. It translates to CASSLWDRWNGCTF.

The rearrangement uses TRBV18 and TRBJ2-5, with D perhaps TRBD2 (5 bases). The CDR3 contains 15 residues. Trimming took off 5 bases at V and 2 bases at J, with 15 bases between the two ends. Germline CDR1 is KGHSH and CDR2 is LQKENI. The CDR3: CASSRSGEEQETQYF. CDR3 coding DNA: TGTGCCAGCTCAAGGTCCGGGGAAGAGCAAGAGACCCAGTACTTC. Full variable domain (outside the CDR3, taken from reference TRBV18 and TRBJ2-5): NAGVMQNPRHLVRRRGQEARLRCSPMKGHSHVYWYRQLPEEGLKFMVYLQKENIIDESGMPKERFSAEFPKEGPSILRIQQVVRGDSAAYFCASSRSGEEQETQYFGPGTRLLVL.

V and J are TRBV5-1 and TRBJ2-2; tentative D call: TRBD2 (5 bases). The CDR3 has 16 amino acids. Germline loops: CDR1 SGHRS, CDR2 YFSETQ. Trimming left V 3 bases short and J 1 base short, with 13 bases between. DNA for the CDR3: TGCGCCAGCAGCTCCGGGGAGCGGAGGAACACCGGGGAGCTGTTTTTT. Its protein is CASSSGERRNTGELFF.

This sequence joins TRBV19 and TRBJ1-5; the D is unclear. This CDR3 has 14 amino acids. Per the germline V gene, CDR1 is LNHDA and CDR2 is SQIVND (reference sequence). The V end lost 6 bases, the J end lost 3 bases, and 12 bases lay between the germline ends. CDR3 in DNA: TGTGCCAGTAGCACCGGGGATAACAATCAGCCCCAGCATTTT. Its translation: CASSTGDNNQPQHF.

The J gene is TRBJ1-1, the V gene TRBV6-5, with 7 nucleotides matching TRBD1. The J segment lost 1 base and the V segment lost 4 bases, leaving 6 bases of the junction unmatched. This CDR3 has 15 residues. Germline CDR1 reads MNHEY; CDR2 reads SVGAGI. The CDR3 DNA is TGTGCCAGCAGTTCGAGGGGGCGAGGGAACACTGAAGCTTTCTTT. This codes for CASSSRGRGNTEAFF.

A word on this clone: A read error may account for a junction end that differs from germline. DNA of the CDR3: TGCGCCAGCAACTTGGAGGGGCCAGGGCCAAATCCACCTCCGCAGTACTTC. Its protein is CASNLEGPGPNPPPQYF. The V call is TRBV5-1, the J call TRBJ2-7; TRBD2 might be the D (6 bases). Germline V CDR1 and CDR2: SGHRS, YFSETQ. The CDR3 consists of 17 residues.

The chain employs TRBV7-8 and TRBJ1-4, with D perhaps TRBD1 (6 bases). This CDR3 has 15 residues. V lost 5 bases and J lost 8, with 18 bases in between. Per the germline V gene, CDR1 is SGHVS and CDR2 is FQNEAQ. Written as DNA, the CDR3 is TGTGCCAGCAGCCCAGGGGCAGGAGAGAACGAAAAACTGTTTTTT. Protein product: CASSPGAGENEKLFF.

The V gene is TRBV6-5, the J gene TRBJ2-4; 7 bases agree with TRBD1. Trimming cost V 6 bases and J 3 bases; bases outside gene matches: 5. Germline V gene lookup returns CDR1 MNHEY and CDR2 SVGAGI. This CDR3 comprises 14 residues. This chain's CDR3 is CASRRGPGKNIQYF. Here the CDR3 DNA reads TGTGCCAGCAGGAGGGGGCCGGGCAAAAACATTCAGTACTTC.

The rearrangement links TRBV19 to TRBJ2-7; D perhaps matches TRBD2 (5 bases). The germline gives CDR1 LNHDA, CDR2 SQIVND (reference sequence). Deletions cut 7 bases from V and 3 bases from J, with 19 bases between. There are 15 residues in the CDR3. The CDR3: CASKAGPDLYYEQYF. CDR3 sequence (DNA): TGTGCCAGTAAGGCGGGTCCGGACTTATACTACGAGCAGTACTTC.

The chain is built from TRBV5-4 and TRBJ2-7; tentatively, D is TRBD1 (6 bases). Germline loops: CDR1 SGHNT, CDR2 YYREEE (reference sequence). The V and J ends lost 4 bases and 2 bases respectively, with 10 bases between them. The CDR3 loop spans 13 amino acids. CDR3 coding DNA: TGTGCCAGCAGCCCCCAGGGGACCTACGAGCAGTACTTC. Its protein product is CASSPQGTYEQYF.

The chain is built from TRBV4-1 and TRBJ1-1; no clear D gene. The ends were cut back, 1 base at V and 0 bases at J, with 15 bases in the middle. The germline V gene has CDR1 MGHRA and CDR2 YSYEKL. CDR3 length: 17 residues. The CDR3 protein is CASSQGGAATMNTEAFF. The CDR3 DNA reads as TGCGCCAGCAGCCAAGGAGGAGCCGCGACTATGAACACTGAAGCTTTCTTT.

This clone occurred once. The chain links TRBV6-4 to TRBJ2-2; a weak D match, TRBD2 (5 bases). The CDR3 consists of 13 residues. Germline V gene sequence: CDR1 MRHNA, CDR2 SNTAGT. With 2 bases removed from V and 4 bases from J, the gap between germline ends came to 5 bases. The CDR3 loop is CASSDGSTGELFF. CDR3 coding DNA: TGTGCCAGCAGTGACGGGAGCACCGGGGAGCTGTTTTTT.

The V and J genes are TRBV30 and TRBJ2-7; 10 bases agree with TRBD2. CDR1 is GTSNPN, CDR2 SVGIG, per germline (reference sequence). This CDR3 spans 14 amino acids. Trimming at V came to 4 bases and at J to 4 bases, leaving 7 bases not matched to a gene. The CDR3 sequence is CAWNPGLAFYEQYF. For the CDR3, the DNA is TGTGCCTGGAATCCGGGACTAGCGTTTTACGAGCAGTACTTC. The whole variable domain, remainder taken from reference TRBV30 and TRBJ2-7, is SQTIHQWPATLVQPVGSPLSLECTVEGTSNPNLYWYRQAAGRGLQLLFYSVGIGQISSEVPQNLSASRPQDRQFILSSKKLLLSDSGFYLCAWNPGLAFYEQYFGPGTRLTVT.

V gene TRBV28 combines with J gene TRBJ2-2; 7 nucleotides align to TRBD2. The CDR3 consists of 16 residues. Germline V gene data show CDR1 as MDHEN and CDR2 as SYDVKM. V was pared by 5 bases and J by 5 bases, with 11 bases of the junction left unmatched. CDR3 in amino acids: CASSPSAGWGTGELFF. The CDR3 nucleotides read TGTGCCAGCAGTCCCTCAGCGGGATGGGGGACCGGGGAGCTGTTTTTT.

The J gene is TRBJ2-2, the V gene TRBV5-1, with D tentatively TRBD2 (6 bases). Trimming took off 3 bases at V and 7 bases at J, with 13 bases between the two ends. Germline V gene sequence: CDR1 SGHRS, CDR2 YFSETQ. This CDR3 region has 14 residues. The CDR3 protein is CASSWAVGGGELFF. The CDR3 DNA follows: TGCGCCAGCAGCTGGGCAGTGGGAGGCGGGGAGCTGTTTTTT.

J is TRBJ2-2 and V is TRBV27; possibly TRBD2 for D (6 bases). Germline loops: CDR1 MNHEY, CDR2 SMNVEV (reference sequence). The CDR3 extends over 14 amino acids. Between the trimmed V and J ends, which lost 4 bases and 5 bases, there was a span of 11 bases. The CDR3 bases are TGTGCCAGCAGTTCCAGGGAGGTAACCGGGGAGCTGTTTTTT. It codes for CASSSREVTGELFF.

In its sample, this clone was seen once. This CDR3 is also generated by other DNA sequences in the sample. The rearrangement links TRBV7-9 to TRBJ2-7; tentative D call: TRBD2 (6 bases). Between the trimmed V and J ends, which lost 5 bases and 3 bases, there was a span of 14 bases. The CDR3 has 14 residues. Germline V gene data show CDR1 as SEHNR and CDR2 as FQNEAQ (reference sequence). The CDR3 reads CASSPSGARYEQYF. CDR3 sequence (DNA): TGTGCCAGCAGCCCCTCGGGAGCTCGCTACGAGCAGTACTTC.

The chain's CDR3 is CASSLYRAEQYF. For the CDR3, the DNA is TGTGCCAGCAGCTTGTATCGAGCCGAGCAGTACTTC. The chain joins TRBV5-6 to TRBJ2-7; D remains ambiguous. CDR1 SGHDT and CDR2 YYEEEE come from the germline V gene. Trimming took off 1 base at V and 6 bases at J, with 8 bases between the two ends. The CDR3 consists of 12 residues.

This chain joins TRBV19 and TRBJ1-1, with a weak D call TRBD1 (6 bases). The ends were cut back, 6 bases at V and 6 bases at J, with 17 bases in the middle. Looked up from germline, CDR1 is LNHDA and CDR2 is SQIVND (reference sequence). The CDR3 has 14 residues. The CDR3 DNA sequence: TGTGCCAGTAGGCTCGGGCAGGGGCGGGCTGAAGCTTTCTTT. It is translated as CASRLGQGRAEAFF.

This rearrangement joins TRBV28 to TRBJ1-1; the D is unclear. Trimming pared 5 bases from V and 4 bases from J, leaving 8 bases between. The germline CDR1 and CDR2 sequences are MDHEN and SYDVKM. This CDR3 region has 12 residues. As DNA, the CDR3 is TGTGCCAGCAGTCCGTTTTTCACTGAAGCTTTCTTT. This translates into CASSPFFTEAFF.